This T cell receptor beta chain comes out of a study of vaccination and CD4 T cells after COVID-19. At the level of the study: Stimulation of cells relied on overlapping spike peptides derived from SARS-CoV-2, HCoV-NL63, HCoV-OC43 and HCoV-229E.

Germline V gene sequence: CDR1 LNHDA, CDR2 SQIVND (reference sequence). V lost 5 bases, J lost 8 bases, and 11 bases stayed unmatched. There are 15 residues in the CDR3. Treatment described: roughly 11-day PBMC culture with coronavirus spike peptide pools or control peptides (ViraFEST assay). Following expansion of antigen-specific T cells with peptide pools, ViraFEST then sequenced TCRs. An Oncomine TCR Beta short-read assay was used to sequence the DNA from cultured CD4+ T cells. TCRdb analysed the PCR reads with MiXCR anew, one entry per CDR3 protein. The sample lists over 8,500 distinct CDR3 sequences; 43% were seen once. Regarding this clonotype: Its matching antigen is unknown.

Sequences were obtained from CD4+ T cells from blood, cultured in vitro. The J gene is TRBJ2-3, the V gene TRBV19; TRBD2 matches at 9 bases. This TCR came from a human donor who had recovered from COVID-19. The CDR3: CASSPTSGPQGTQYF. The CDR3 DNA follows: TGTGCCAGTAGTCCGACTAGCGGCCCCCAGGGTACGCAGTATTTT.